The clone carrying this T cell receptor beta chain was recorded many times. Its target is not known. Expressed TCRB transcripts were sequenced because the isolated RNA had all been reverse transcribed beforehand. Produced via immunoSEQ multiplex PCR; TCRdb's table is partial and in-frame only. The table lists around 300,000 clones, 8% of them singletons, with roughly 1% in the top ten. This CDR3 contains 15 residues. V was pared by 3 bases and J by 3 bases, with 5 bases of the junction left unmatched. Germline lookup yields CDR1 KGHSH and CDR2 LQKENI. The record originates from a study of beta chain features in type 1 diabetes. Study-level findings and limits: For patients, the naive, central memory and Treg TCRB repertoires appeared more alike than for healthy donors.

The rearrangement joins TRBV18 to TRBJ1-1; 9 bases align to TRBD1. The sequence derives from a woman aged 18-30 years in good health. The sample consisted of central memory CD4+ T cells from blood. CDR3 region: CASSPGGQGDTEAFF. CDR3 DNA: TGTGCCAGCTCACCGGGGGGACAGGGTGACACTGAAGCTTTCTTT.